The TCR beta chain described here comes from a study of spatial heterogeneity in lung cancer. Study background: In raw reads, more than 9.5 appearances on average were recorded for each unique TCR and UMI combination.

In its sample, this clonotype was seen many times. The time point was: sample taken at primary tumor resection. No cells were sorted before sequencing. The whole RNA sequenced was extracted from tumor, nontumor lung or frozen PBMC. The CDR3 consists of 14 residues. Germline CDR1 is SGHRS and CDR2 is YFSETQ. The germline V and J ends were trimmed by 2 bases and 2 bases, with 10 bases remaining between them. TCRdb reprocessed the 5' RACE reads with MiXCR, giving one entry per CDR3 protein. This table has around 60,000 distinct CDR3 sequences, 8.4% appearing once. The sequencing used PBMCs, collected at surgery. V usage is TRBV5-1 and J usage is TRBJ1-2; D not resolved. This sequence was found in a female donor with early-stage non-small cell lung cancer. CDR3 nucleotides: TGCGCCAGCAGCTTCGTCGCGGGAAACTATGGCTACACCTTC. Amino acid sequence: CASSFVAGNYGYTF. Drawing the rest from reference TRBV5-1 and TRBJ1-2, the complete variable domain is KAGVTQTPRYLIKTRGQQVTLSCSPISGHRSVSWYQQTPGQGLQFLFEYFSETQRNKGNFPGRFSGRQFSNSRSEMNVSTLELGDSALYLCASSFVAGNYGYTFGSGTRLTVV.